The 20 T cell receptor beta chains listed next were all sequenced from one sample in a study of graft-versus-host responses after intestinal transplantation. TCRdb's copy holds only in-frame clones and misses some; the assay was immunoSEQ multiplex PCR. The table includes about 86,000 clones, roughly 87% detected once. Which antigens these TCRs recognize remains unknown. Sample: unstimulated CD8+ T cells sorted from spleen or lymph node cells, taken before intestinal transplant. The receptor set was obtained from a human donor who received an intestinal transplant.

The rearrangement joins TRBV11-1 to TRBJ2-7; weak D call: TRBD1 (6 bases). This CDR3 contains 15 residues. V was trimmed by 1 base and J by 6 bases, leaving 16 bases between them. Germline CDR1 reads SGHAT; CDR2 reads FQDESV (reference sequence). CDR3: CASSLVGTYSGEQYF. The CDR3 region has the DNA TGTGCCAGCAGCTTAGTAGGGACATATTCGGGCGAGCAGTACTTC.

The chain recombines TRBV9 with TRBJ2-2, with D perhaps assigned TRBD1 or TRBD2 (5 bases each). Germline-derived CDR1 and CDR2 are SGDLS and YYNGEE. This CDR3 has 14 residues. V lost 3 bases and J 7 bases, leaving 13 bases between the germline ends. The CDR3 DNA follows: TGTGCCAGCAGCGCCAGGGAGAGTCTCGGGGAGCTGTTTTTT. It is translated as CASSARESLGELFF.

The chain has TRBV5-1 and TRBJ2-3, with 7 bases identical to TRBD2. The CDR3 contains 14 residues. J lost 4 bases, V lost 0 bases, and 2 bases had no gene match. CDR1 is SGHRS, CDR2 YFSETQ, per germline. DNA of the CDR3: TGCGCCAGCAGCTTGGGGGAGGGTGCAGATACGCAGTATTTT. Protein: CASSLGEGADTQYF.

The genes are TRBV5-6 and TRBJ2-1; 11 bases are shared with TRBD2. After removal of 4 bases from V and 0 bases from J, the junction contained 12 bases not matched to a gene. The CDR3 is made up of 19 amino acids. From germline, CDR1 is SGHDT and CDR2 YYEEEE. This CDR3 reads CASSRRASGGPSSYNEQFF. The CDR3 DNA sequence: TGTGCCAGCAGCCGAAGGGCTAGCGGGGGGCCGAGCTCCTACAATGAGCAGTTCTTC.

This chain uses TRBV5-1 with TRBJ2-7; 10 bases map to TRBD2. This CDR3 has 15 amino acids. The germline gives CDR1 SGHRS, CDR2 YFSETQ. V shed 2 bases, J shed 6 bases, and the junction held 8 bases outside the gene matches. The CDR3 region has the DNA TGCGCCAGCAGCTTTAGAGCGGGAGGGCCACGCGAGCAGTACTTC. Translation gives CASSFRAGGPREQYF.

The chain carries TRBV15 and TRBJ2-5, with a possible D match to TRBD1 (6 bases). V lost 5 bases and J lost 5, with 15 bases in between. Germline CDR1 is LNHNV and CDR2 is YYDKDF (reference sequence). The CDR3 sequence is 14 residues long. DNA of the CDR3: TGTGCCACCAGCGGCGAACAGGGCTGGGAGACCCAGTACTTC. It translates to CATSGEQGWETQYF.

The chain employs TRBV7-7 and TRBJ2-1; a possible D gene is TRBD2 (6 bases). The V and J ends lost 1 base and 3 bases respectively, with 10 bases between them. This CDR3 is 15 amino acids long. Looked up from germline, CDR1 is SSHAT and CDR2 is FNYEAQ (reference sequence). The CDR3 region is CASSLGDFRYNEQFF. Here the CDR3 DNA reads TGTGCCAGCAGCTTAGGGGACTTTCGCTACAATGAGCAGTTCTTC.

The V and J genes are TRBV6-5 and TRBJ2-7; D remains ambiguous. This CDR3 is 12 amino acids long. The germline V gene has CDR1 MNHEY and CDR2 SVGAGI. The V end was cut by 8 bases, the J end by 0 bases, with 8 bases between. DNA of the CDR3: TGTGCCAGCGGCCTAAGCTCCTACGAGCAGTACTTC. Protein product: CASGLSSYEQYF.

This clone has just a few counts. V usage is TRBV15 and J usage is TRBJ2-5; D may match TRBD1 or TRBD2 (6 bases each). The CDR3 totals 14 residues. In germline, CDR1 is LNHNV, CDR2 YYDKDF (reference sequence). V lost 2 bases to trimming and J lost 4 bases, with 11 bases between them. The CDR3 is CATSRRGARETQYF. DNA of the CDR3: TGTGCCACCAGCAGAAGGGGGGCGAGAGAGACCCAGTACTTC. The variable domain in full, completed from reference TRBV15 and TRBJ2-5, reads DAMVIQNPRYQVTQFGKPVTLSCSQTLNHNVMYWYQQKSSQAPKLLFHYYDKDFNNEADTPDNFQSRRPNTSFCFLDIRSPGLGDTAMYLCATSRRGARETQYFGPGTRLLVL.

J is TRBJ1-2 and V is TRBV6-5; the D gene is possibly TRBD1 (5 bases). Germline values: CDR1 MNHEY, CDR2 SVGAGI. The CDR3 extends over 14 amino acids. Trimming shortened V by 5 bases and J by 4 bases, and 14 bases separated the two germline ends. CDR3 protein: CASSEWGSTYGYTF. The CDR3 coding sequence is TGTGCCAGCAGTGAATGGGGCAGCACCTATGGCTACACCTTC.

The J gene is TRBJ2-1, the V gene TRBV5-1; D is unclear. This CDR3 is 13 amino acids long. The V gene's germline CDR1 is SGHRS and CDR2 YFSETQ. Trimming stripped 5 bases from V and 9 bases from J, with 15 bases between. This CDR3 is CASRGPSPPEQFF. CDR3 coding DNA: TGCGCCAGCAGGGGTCCAAGCCCACCTGAGCAGTTCTTC.

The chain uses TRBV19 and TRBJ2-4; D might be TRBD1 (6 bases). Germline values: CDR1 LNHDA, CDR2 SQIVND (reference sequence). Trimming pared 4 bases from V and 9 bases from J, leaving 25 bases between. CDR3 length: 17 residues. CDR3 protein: CASSRGPSGIEGGIQYF. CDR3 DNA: TGTGCCAGTAGTAGGGGGCCGTCAGGTATAGAAGGCGGCATTCAGTACTTC.

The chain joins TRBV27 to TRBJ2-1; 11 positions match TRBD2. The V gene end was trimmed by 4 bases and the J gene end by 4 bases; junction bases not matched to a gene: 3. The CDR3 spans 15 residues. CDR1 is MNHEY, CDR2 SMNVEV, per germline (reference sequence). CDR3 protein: CASSSGTSGYNEQFF. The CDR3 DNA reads TGTGCCAGCAGTTCCGGGACTAGCGGTTACAATGAGCAGTTCTTC.

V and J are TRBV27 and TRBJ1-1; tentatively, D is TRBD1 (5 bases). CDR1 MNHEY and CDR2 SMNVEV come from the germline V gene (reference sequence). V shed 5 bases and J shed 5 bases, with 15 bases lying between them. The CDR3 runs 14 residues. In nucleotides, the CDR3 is TGTGCCAGCAGTCCCGTGGGGGGTGGTACTGAAGCTTTCTTT. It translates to CASSPVGGGTEAFF.

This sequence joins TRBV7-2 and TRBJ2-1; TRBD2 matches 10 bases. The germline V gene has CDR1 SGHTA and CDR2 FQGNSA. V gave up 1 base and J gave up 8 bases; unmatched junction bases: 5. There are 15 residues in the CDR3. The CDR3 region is CASSLERGGVYEQFF. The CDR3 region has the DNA TGTGCCAGCAGCTTAGAGCGGGGGGGAGTCTATGAGCAGTTCTTC.

CDR3 sequence (DNA): TGTGCCAGCAGCGGGACAGTCAACACCGGGGAGCTGTTTTTT. As protein: CASSGTVNTGELFF. This rearrangement joins TRBV5-6 to TRBJ2-2; 7 nucleotides line up with TRBD1. V was pared by 4 bases and J by 2 bases, with 2 bases of the junction left unmatched. The CDR3 has 14 amino acids. Germline CDR1 and CDR2: SGHDT and YYEEEE.

CDR3 nucleotides: TGTGCCAGCAGTTTATTTCGGACTCAGCCCCAGCATTTT. Protein sequence: CASSLFRTQPQHF. The chain is built from TRBV28 and TRBJ1-5; D remains ambiguous. Germline loops: CDR1 MDHEN, CDR2 SYDVKM. The CDR3 runs to 13 residues. The V gene lost 1 base and the J gene lost 6 bases, with 7 bases spanning the gap.

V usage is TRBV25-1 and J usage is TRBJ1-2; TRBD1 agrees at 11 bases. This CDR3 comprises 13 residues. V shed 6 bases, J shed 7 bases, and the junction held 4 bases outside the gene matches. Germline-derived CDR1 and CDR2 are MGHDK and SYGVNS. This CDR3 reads CASRADRGLGYTF. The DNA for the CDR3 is TGTGCCAGCAGAGCGGACAGGGGGCTTGGCTACACCTTC.

CDR3 in DNA: TGTGCCAGTAGTATGGGAACTAGCGGTGTCGGTGAGCAGTTCTTC. This encodes CASSMGTSGVGEQFF. This sequence joins TRBV19 and TRBJ2-1; 8 nucleotides match TRBD2. Germline-derived CDR1 and CDR2 are LNHDA and SQIVND (reference sequence). The CDR3 is 15 residues long. V trimming: 3 bases; J trimming: 9 bases; junction bases outside the gene matches: 10.

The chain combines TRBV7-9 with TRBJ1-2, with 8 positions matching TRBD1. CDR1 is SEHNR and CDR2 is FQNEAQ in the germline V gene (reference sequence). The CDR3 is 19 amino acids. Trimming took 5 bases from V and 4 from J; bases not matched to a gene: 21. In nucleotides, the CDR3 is TGTGCCAGCAGCCCCAGGACCGGGACAGGAGGTCGTTCGTCCTATGGCTACACCTTC. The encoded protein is CASSPRTGTGGRSSYGYTF.